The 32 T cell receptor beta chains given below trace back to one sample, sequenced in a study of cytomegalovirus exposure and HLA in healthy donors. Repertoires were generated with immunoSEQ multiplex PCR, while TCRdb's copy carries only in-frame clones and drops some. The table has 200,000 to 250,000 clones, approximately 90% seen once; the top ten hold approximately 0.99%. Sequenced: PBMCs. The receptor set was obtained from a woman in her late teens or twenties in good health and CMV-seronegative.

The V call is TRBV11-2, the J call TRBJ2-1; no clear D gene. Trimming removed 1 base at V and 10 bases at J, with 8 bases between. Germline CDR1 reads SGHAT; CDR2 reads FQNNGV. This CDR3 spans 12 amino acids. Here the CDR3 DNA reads TGTGCCAGCAGCTTAGGTTTACAGGAGCAGTTCTTC. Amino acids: CASSLGLQEQFF.

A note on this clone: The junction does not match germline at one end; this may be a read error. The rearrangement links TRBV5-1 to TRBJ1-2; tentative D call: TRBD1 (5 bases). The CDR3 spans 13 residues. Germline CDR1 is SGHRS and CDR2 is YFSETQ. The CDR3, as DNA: TGCGCCAGCAGCTGGGAGGGGCCGGGTGTTCTCGCCTTC. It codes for CASSWEGPGVLAF.

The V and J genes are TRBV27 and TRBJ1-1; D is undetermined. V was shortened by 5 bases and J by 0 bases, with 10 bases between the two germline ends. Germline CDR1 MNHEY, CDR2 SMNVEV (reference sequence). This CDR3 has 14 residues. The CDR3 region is CASSRHTMNTEAFF. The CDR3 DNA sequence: TGTGCCAGCAGTCGTCATACTATGAACACTGAAGCTTTCTTT.

The CDR3: CASSLFGSRGYTF. DNA for the CDR3: TGTGCCAGCAGTTTATTTGGGAGCAGGGGCTACACCTTC. V usage is TRBV27 and J usage is TRBJ1-2; D not resolved. Germline V CDR1 and CDR2: MNHEY, SMNVEV (reference sequence). Trimming took 1 base from V and 8 from J, leaving 11 bases between them. This CDR3 comprises 13 residues.

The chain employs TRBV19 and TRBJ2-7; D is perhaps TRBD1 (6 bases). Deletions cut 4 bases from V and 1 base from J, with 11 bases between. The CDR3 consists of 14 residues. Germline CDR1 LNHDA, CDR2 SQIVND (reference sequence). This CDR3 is CASSKGTLSYEQYF. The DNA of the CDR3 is TGTGCCAGTAGTAAGGGGACACTATCCTACGAGCAGTACTTC.

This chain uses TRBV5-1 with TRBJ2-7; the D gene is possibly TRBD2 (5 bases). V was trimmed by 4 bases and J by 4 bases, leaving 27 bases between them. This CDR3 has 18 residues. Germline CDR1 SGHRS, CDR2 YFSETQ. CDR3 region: CASSPTLLGSMEVYEQYF. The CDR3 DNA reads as TGCGCCAGCAGCCCGACCCTCCTGGGGTCCATGGAGGTTTACGAGCAGTACTTC.

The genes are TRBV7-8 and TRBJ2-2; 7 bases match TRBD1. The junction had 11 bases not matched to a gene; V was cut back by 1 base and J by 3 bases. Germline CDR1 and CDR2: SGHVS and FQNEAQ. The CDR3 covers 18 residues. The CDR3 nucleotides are TGTGCCAGCAGCTTAGACCGGGACAGAACGATCTACACCGGGGAGCTGTTTTTT. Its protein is CASSLDRDRTIYTGELFF.

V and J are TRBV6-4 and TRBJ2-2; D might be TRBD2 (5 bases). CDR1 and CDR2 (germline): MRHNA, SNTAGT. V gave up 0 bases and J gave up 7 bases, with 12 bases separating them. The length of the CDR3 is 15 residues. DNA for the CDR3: TGTGCCAGCAGTGACTCTTGGCTAGCCGGCGGGGAGCTGTTTTTT. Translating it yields CASSDSWLAGGELFF.

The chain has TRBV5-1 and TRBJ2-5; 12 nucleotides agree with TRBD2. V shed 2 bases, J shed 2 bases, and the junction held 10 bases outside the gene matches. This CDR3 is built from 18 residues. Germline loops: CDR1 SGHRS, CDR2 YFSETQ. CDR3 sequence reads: CASSLSPRTSGKQETQYF. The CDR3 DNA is TGCGCCAGCAGCTTATCGCCCCGGACTAGCGGGAAACAAGAGACCCAGTACTTC.

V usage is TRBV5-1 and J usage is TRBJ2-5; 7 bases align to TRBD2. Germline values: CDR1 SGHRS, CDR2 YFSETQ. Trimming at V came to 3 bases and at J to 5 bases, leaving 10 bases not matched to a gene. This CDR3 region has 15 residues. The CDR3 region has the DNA TGCGCCAGCAGCTCCCCCAGACCCGGGGGGGAGACCCAGTACTTC. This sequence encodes CASSSPRPGGETQYF.

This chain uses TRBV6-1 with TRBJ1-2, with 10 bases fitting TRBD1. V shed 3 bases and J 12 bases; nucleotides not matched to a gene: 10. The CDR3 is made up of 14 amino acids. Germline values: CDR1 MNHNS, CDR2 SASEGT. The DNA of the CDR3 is TGTGCCAGCAGTGATTTGACAGGGGGCCCACATCACACCTTC. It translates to CASSDLTGGPHHTF.

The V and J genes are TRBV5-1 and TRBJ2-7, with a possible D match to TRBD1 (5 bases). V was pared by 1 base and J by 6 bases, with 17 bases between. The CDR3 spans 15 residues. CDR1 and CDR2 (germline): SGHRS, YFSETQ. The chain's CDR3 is CASSLRQGVGSEQYF. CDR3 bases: TGCGCCAGCAGCTTGAGGCAGGGTGTAGGGTCCGAGCAGTACTTC.

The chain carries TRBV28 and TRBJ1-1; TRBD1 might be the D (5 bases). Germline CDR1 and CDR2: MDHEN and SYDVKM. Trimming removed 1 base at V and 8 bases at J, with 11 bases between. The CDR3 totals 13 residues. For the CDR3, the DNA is TGTGCCAGCAGTTTATACCGACAGAAAGAAGCTTTCTTT. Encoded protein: CASSLYRQKEAFF.

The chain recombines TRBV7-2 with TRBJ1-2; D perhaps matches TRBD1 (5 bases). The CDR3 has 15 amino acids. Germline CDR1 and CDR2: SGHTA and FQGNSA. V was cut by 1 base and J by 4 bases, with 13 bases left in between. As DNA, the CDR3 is TGTGCCAGCAGCTTAGGGCCGTGGGACTTCTATGGCTACACCTTC. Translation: CASSLGPWDFYGYTF.

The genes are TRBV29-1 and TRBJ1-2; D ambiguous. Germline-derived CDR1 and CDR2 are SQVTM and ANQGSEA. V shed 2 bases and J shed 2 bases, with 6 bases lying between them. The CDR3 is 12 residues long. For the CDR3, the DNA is TGCAGCGTTGAACCAGGCAACTATGGCTACACCTTC. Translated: CSVEPGNYGYTF. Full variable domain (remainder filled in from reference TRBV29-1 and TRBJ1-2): SAVISQKPSRDICQRGTSLTIQCQVDSQVTMMFWYRQQPGQSLTLIATANQGSEATYESGFVIDKFPISRPNLTFSTLTVSNMSPEDSSIYLCSVEPGNYGYTFGSGTRLTVV.

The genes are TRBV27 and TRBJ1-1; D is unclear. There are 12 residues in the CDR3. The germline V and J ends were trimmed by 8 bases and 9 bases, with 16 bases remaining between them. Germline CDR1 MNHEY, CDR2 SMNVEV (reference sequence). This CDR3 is CASGEGGVKAFF. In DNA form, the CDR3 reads TGTGCCAGCGGGGAGGGCGGGGTTAAAGCTTTCTTT.

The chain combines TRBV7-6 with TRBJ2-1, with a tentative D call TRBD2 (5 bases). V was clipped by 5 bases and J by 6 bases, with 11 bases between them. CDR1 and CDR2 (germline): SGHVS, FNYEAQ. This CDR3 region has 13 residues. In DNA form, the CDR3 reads TGTGCCAGCAGCCCAAGAGAGGGCAATGAGCAGTTCTTC. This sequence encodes CASSPREGNEQFF.

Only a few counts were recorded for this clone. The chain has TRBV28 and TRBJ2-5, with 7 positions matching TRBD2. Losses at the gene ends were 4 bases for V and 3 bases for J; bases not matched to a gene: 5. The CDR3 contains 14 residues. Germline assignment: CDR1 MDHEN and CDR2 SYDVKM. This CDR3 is CASSWGGTKETQYF. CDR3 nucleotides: TGTGCCAGCAGTTGGGGGGGAACTAAAGAGACCCAGTACTTC.

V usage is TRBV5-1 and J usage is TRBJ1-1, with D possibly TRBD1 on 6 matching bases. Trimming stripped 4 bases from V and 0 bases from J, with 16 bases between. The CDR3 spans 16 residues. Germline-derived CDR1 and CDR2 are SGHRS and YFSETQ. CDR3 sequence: CASSLMGDKVNTEAFF. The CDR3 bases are TGCGCCAGCAGCCTTATGGGGGACAAGGTGAACACTGAAGCTTTCTTT.

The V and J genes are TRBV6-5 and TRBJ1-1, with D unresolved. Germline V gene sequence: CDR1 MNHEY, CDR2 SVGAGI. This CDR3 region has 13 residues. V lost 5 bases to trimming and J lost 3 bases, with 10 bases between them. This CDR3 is CASSPGPDTEAFF. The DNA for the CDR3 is TGTGCCAGCAGTCCTGGGCCGGACACTGAAGCTTTCTTT.

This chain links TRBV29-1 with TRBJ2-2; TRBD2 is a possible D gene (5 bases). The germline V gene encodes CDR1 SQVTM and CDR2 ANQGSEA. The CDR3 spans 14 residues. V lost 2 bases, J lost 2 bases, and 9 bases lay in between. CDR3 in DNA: TGCAGCGTTGAACGAGCGGATAACACCGGGGAGCTGTTTTTT. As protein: CSVERADNTGELFF.

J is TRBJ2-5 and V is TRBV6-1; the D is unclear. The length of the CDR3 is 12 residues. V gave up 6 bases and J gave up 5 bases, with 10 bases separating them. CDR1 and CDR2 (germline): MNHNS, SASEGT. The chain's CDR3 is CASSSLLETQYF. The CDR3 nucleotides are TGTGCCAGCAGCTCGTTGTTGGAGACCCAGTACTTC.

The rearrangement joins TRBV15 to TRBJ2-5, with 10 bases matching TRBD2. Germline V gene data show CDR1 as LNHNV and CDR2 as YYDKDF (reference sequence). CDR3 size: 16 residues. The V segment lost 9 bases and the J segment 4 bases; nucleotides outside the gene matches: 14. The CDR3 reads CATSREKVAGGETQYF. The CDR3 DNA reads TGTGCCACGTCGCGGGAGAAGGTAGCGGGAGGAGAGACCCAGTACTTC.

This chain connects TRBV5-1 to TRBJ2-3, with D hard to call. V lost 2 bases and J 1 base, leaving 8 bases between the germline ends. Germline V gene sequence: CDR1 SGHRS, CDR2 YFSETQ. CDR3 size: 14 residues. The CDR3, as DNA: TGCGCCAGCAGCTTTCATCGGGGCACAGATACGCAGTATTTT. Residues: CASSFHRGTDTQYF. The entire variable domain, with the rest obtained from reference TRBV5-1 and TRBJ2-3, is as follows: KAGVTQTPRYLIKTRGQQVTLSCSPISGHRSVSWYQQTPGQGLQFLFEYFSETQRNKGNFPGRFSGRQFSNSRSEMNVSTLELGDSALYLCASSFHRGTDTQYFGPGTRLTVL.

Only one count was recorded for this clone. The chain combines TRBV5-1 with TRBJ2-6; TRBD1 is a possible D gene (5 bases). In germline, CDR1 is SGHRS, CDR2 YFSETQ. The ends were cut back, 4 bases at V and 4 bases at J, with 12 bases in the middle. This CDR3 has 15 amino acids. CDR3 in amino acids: CASSTQVSGANVLTF. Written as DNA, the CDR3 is TGCGCCAGCAGCACACAGGTCTCGGGGGCCAACGTCCTGACTTTC.

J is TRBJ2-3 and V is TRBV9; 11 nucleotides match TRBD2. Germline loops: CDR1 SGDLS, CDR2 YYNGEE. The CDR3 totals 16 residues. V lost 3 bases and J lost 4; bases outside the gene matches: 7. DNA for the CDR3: TGTGCCAGCAGCGCCCAACCGGGACTAGCGGCAGATACGCAGTATTTT. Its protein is CASSAQPGLAADTQYF.

The CDR3 loop is CASSFRDRGGMNTEAFF. In nucleotides, the CDR3 is TGCGCCAGCAGCTTCAGGGACAGGGGGGGAATGAACACTGAAGCTTTCTTT. This chain connects TRBV4-1 to TRBJ1-1, with 11 bases aligning to TRBD1. Germline CDR1 and CDR2: MGHRA and YSYEKL. V lost 5 bases to trimming and J lost 0 bases; unmatched junction nucleotides: 8. CDR3 length equals 17 residues.

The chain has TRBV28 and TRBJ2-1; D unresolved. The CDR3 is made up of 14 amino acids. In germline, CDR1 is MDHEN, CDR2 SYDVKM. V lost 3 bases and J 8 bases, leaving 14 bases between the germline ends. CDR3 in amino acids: CASSLRHYSYEQFF. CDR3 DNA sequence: TGTGCCAGCAGTTTGCGGCACTATTCCTATGAGCAGTTCTTC.

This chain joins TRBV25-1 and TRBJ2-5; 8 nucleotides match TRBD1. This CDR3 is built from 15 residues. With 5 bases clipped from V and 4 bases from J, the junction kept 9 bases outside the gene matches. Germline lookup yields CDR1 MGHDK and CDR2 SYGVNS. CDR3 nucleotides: TGTGCCAGCAGTTGGATTCAGGGGGCTGCAGAGACCCAGTACTTC. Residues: CASSWIQGAAETQYF.

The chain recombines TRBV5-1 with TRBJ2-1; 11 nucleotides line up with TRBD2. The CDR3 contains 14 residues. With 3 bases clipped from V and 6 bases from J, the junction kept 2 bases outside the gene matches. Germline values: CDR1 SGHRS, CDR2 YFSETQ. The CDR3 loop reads CASSSLAGGNEQFF. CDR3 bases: TGCGCCAGCAGCTCCCTAGCGGGAGGCAATGAGCAGTTCTTC.

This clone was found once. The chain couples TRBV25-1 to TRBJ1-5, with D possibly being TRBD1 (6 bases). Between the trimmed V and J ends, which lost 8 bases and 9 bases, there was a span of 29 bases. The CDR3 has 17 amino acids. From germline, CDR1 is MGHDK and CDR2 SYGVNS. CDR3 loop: CASLRPPPHRRGGPQHF. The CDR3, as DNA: TGTGCCAGCCTTAGACCCCCTCCCCACCGGAGAGGGGGGCCCCAGCATTTT.

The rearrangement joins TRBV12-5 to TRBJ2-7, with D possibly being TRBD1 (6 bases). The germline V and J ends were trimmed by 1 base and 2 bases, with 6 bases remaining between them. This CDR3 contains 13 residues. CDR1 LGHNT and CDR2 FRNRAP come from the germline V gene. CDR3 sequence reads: CASGLAGAYEQYF. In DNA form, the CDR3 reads TGTGCTAGTGGTTTGGCAGGGGCCTACGAGCAGTACTTC.